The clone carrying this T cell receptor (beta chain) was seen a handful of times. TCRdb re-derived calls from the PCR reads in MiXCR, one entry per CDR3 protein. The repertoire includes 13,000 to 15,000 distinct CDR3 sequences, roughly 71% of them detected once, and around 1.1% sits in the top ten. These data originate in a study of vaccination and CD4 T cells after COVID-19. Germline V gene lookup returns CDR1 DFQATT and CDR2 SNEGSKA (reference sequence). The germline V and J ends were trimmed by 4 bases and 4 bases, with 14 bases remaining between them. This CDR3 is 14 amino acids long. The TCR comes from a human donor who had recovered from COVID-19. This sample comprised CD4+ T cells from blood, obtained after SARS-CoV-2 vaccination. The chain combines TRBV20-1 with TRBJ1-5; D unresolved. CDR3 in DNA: TGCAGTGCTATCGGGCCGGAGGAGAATCAGCCCCAGCATTTT. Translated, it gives CSAIGPEENQPQHF.